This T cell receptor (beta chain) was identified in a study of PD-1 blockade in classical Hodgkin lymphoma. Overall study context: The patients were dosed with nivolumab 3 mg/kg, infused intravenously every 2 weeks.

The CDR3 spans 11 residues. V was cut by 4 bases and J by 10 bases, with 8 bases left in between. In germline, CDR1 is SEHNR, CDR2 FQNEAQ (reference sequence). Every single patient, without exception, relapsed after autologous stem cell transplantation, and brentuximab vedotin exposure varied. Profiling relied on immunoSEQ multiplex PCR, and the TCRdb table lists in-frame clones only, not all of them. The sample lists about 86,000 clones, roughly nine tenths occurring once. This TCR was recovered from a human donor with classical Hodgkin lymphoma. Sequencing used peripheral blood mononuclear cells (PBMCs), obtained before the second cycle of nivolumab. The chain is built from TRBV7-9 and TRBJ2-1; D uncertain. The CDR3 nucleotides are TGTGCCAGCAGCTCCGGAGAGGAGCAGTTCTTC. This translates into CASSSGEEQFF.